This T cell receptor beta chain was sequenced in a study of Graves' ophthalmopathy and Graves' hyperthyroidism. The study's findings and limits: Clonotypes were expanded in thyroid at above 0.001 frequency, and most also appeared in blood.

Amplification of the TCR beta CDR3 regions used RNA transcripts (as template). Amplification began with first-round RT-PCR using HTBI primers, then second-round multiplex PCR was performed. TCRdb reanalysed the multiplex PCR reads using MiXCR and keeps one entry per CDR3 protein. This table holds 360,000 or so distinct CDR3 sequences, about 16% found once. Details on this clonotype: Its antigen is currently unknown.

V was cut by 6 bases and J by 3 bases, with 8 bases left in between. Looked up from germline, CDR1 is MRHNA and CDR2 is SNTAGT. CDR3 length: 12 residues. The sequence came from a young woman with Graves' ophthalmopathy. The J gene is TRBJ1-2, the V gene TRBV6-4, with D perhaps matching TRBD1 (5 bases). Material: peripheral blood. The CDR3 sequence: CASSLRDYGYTF. CDR3 nucleotide sequence: TGTGCCAGCAGCCTCAGGGACTATGGCTACACCTTC.